These 3 T cell receptor beta chains originate from one sample sequenced in a study of T cells in women clearing cervical HPV infection. Method: immunoSEQ multiplex PCR; TCRdb's copy keeps in-frame clones and lacks some. The table lists under 50,000 clones. The sample consisted of blood buffy coat. These receptors all stem from a woman between 18 and 70 years old with a cervical HPV16 infection that either progressed to CIN3+ or cleared (not recorded which).

A word on this clone: The CDR3 is cut off 3 residues early in the read; its end comes from the germline J gene. The chain recombines TRBV5-4 with TRBJ2-2, with 13 bases lining up with TRBD2. CDR3 length: 16 amino acids. With 3 bases clipped from V and 7 bases from J, the junction kept 6 bases outside the gene matches. Per germline, CDR1 SGHNT and CDR2 YYREEE (reference sequence). The CDR3 bases that were read are TGTGCCAGCAGCTCTGGACTAGCGGGAGTAGACGGGGAG. Protein: CASSSGLAGVDGE. The full-length CDR3 reads as CASSSGLAGVDGELFF.

In the case of this clone: Germline is not matched at one junction end, which may reflect a read error. The read ends 3 residues before the CDR3 terminus; that terminus is restored from the germline J gene. At the DNA level, this CDR3 is encoded by other sequences in the same sample as well. The chain combines TRBV18 with TRBJ1-3; 7 bases are shared with TRBD1. The CDR3 has 17 amino acids. The germline CDR1 and CDR2 sequences are KGHSH and LQKENI. The CDR3 here is CASSPPTGPSSGNTIYF. CDR3 bases read: TGTGCCAGCTCACCACCGACAGGGCCTTCATCTGGAAACACG.

About this clone itself: The read ends 3 residues shy of where the CDR3 ends; the end is completed using the germline J gene. The chain combines TRBV20-1 with TRBJ2-7; TRBD2 agrees at 7 bases. Germline CDR1 reads DFQATT; CDR2 reads SNEGSKA (reference sequence). This CDR3 is built from 13 residues. V was pared by 5 bases and J by 1 base, with 5 bases of the junction left unmatched. The CDR3 reads CSALAGTSYEQYF. The sequenced part of the CDR3 DNA is TGCAGTGCTTTAGCGGGTACTTCCTACGAG.